These 8 T cell receptor beta chains came from one sample sequenced in a study of T cells in Graves' hyperthyroidism and ophthalmopathy. Researchers took RNA transcripts and amplified the TCR beta CDR3 regions from them. HTBI primers drove first-round RT-PCR of the TCR CDR3. TCRdb reprocessed the multiplex PCR reads via MiXCR and lists one record per CDR3 protein. This sample yields fewer than 550,000 distinct CDR3 sequences, of which roughly 25% are seen a single time; 11% belongs to the top ten. The sequencing sample was made of blood. These receptors came from a woman aged 25 to 45 with Graves' ophthalmopathy.

This clonotype was found many times. The chain recombines TRBV20-1 with TRBJ2-4; D call uncertain. The CDR3 sequence is 13 residues long. The germline V gene encodes CDR1 DFQATT and CDR2 SNEGSKA (reference sequence). The CDR3 loop is CRAPGQAKNIQYF. In DNA form, the CDR3 reads TGCAGGGCCCCGGGCCAAGCCAAAAACATTCAGTACTTC.

Only one count was recorded for this clonotype. J is TRBJ2-5 and V is TRBV20-1; the match to TRBD2 covers 11 bases. V lost 6 bases, J lost 2 bases, and 8 bases stayed unmatched. The CDR3 is 15 amino acids. Germline assignment: CDR1 DFQATT and CDR2 SNEGSKA (reference sequence). This chain's CDR3 is CSARSGTSGQETQYF. CDR3 nucleotide sequence: TGCAGTGCCCGCTCAGGGACTAGCGGTCAAGAGACCCAGTACTTC.

This clonotype came up many times. The chain links TRBV14 to TRBJ1-2, with D perhaps matching TRBD1 (5 bases). CDR3 size: 15 residues. Trimming took 0 bases from V and 4 from J, leaving 12 bases between them. CDR1 is SGHDN, CDR2 FVKESK, per germline. For the CDR3, the DNA is TGTGCCAGCAGCCAAGAGGGACCGGCTGCCTATGGCTACACCTTC. Residues: CASSQEGPAAYGYTF.

This clonotype was detected ten times or more. This sequence joins TRBV29-1 and TRBJ2-2; D is undetermined. Germline V gives CDR1 SQVTM, CDR2 ANQGSEA. V dropped 0 bases and J dropped 0 bases, with 11 bases sitting between them. The CDR3 is 16 amino acids. The CDR3 region is CSVEDRQIANTGELFF. The CDR3 DNA sequence: TGCAGCGTTGAAGATCGTCAGATCGCGAACACCGGGGAGCTGTTTTTT.

The V call is TRBV10-3, the J call TRBJ1-1, with D unclear. The length of the CDR3 is 13 residues. CDR1 and CDR2 (germline): ENHRY, SYGVKD. Trimming stripped 6 bases from V and 2 bases from J, with 10 bases between. Here the CDR3 DNA reads TGTGCCATCAGCGACCAGCGAAACACTGAAGCTTTCTTT. It codes for CAISDQRNTEAFF.

This clonotype has at least ten counts. The chain recombines TRBV7-2 with TRBJ1-1; D is perhaps TRBD1 (5 bases). The CDR3 totals 15 residues. The V end lost 1 base, the J end lost 4 bases, and 13 bases lay between the germline ends. Germline CDR1 and CDR2: SGHTA and FQGNSA. The CDR3 bases are TGTGCCAGCAGCTTAGGACGGGGGAGGACCACTGAAGCTTTCTTT. Translated, it gives CASSLGRGRTTEAFF. The full variable domain, its missing parts supplied by reference TRBV7-2 and TRBJ1-1, is GAGVSQSPSNKVTEKGKDVELRCDPISGHTALYWYRQSLGQGLEFLIYFQGNSAPDKSGLPSDRFSAERTGGSVSTLTIQRTQQEDSAVYLCASSLGRGRTTEAFFGQGTRLTVV.

V is TRBV29-1 and J is TRBJ2-5; D possibly corresponds to TRBD1 (7 bases). Trimming left V 6 bases short and J 5 bases short, with 13 bases between. The CDR3 is made up of 12 amino acids. Per the germline V gene, CDR1 is SQVTM and CDR2 is ANQGSEA. This CDR3 reads CSVQGGPETQYF. The CDR3 nucleotides are TGCAGCGTCCAGGGGGGCCCTGAGACCCAGTACTTC.

This clonotype has more than one count but fewer than ten. The chain joins TRBV12-3 or TRBV12-4 to TRBJ1-2; 8 bases line up with TRBD1. Trimming took 10 bases from V and 1 from J; bases not matched to a gene: 11. The CDR3 is made up of 15 amino acids. The chain's CDR3 is CATKGTGGFNYGYTF. CDR3 bases: TGTGCCACCAAAGGGACAGGAGGGTTTAACTATGGCTACACCTTC.